Below, one TCR beta chain is given with its context. In this sample, this clonotype turned up a few times. Its antigen is unknown. One base away there is no much larger clone; base qualities are not given. Moderately to severely active disease, a Clinical Activity Score of at least 3, a NOSPECS grade of at least 4, and a duration under 3 months were present in ophthalmopathy patients. Any patient with an uncontrolled infection, another autoimmune disease, pregnancy or lactation was excluded. Diagnoses were established on the basis of clinical symptoms, serum thyroxine and TRAb, thyroid ultrasound, and orbital computed tomography. Ficoll-Paque density gradient centrifugation was used to isolate PBMCs from about 9 ml of fresh peripheral blood. Total RNA was extracted with Trizol reagent, and quality was checked on an Agilent 2100 Bioanalyzer. The TCR beta CDR3 regions were amplified from the RNA transcripts. The first round of RT-PCR for the TCR CDR3 was performed with the HTBI primer set and the Qiagen OneStep RT-PCR kit. The libraries were constructed in a second round of multiplex PCR and then size-selected and purified. Sequencing of the libraries was done on an Illumina HiSeq2000 using paired-end 100 bp reads. As for the authors' bioinformatics: SOAPnuke was used to process the raw data, removing reads that contained adapters or uncalled bases, had a mean Phred below 15, or lacked an exact match to the constant primer or identifier. High-quality paired reads were merged with COPE v1.2.5, and unique nucleotide sequences were defined as clonotypes. MiTCR v1.1 was used to align clonotypes to the IMGT TRBV, TRBD and TRBJ reference segments. The analysis included only V-J combinations with a frequency above 0.0001, which together covered more than 99% of the repertoires. The TCS score was defined as F50 (clonal expansion) divided by E x V (chaos), with BLOSUM62-based TCRdist calculated between CDR3 peptides within each V-J. Welch's t-statistics and random forest reduced 500 to 650 V-J features to fewer than 15, which were used in a naive Bayes classifier (R e1071). TCRdb reprocessing: public reads trimmed at Q25 with fastp, clones called with MiXCR, in-frame beta chains kept. Here each entry gathers all rows of one CDR3 protein and keeps the most common genes and DNA. The V and J calls were determined by TCRdb, not by the authors. The sample records about half a million distinct CDR3 sequences, about 16% of which are singletons. Of the sample, 25% to 30% falls within the top ten clones.

The data were obtained in a study of T cells in Graves' hyperthyroidism and ophthalmopathy (dated by TCRdb to about 2019). In terms of the full investigation: Peripheral blood was sampled at the time of initial diagnosis, prior to any treatment. Whether ophthalmopathy could be predicted prospectively was tested in an independent validation cohort made up of under 20 hyperthyroidism patients plus 17 patients who later progressed to ophthalmopathy. According to the paper, TCR Vbeta CDR3 sequencing was carried out on more than 120 peripheral blood samples, which came from under 50 ophthalmopathy, 75 to 80 hyperthyroidism and approximately 17 progressor patients. After sampling, hyperthyroidism patients received methimazole starting at 30 mg daily, and ophthalmopathy patients received high-dose intravenous methylprednisolone. A discovery cohort of about a hundred patients, 43 with Graves' ophthalmopathy and roughly 59 with stable Graves' hyperthyroidism, was used to find distinguishing TCR V-J signatures. The 100 or so discovery patients were divided at random into training and test sets in a 7:3 ratio. Thyroid tissue and blood T-cell repertoires from six Graves' hyperthyroidism patients were also compared in the study.

Clipping removes 0 bases from V and 4 bases from J, with 3 as the unmatched junction base count. The CDR3 holds 15 amino acids from the cysteine to the phenylalanine. Left in the record is the CDR3 DNA by itself, 45 bases read in frame from the first base. CDR1 and CDR2, per the germline V gene, are SQVTM and ANQGSEA. Overall study results and their limits: In validation, progression to ophthalmopathy was predicted by the model with 70.59% sensitivity and under 85% specificity, a median of approximately 6.5 months before onset. Sample size was not statistically predetermined, and blinding of investigators to group allocation was not performed. Most expanded thyroid clonotypes (frequency above 0.001) were also detected in blood, suggesting blood repertoires may reflect thyroid immune responses. A model built on a 13 V-J signature distinguished ophthalmopathy from stable hyperthyroidism, reaching about 89% sensitivity and around 82% specificity in cross-validation and 80%/75% in testing.

The rearranged chain carries TRBV29-1 and TRBJ2-7, with 13 bases aligning to TRBD2. The TCR sequence derives from a woman between 25 and 40 years old with Graves' ophthalmopathy. The sample consisted of blood. The CDR3 protein: CSVEDGTSGNYEQYF. Here is the DNA: TGCAGCGTTGAAGATGGGACTAGCGGGAATTACGAGCAGTACTTC.